The clone carrying this T cell receptor (beta chain) was seen many times. The target antigen is unknown. This CDR3 region has 13 residues. Germline V gene data show CDR1 as WSHSY and CDR2 as SAAADI. V dropped 7 bases and J dropped 1 base, with 7 bases sitting between them. The data are from a study of neurological immune-mediated disorders. Regarding the study as a whole: When repertoires were grouped phylogenetically, those of 18 of 34 multiple sclerosis patients fell into one related-CDR3 cluster, a possible signature. No sharing of CDR3 amino acid sequences was observed among expanded clones across subjects, suggesting private repertoires in all groups.

The cDNA was synthesized by 5'RACE incorporating 10-nucleotide random UMIs. TCRdb independently ran MiXCR on the 5' RACE reads; one entry per CDR3 protein. The repertoire consists of around 62,000 distinct CDR3 sequences, with approximately 3.7% occurring once and the leading ten covering roughly 2.5%. The source material was PBMCs. The clonotype originates from a man aged 45-65 years with multiple sclerosis. V and J are TRBV10-2 and TRBJ2-2, with D possibly TRBD1 on 5 matching bases. The CDR3 loop reads CASNGQNTGELFF. The CDR3, as DNA: TGCGCCAGCAACGGACAGAACACCGGGGAGCTGTTTTTT.